The rows below give T cell receptor beta chains drawn from one sample of a study of cytomegalovirus exposure and HLA in healthy donors. The method was immunoSEQ multiplex PCR; TCRdb's version includes in-frame clones alone and lacks a portion of them. This repertoire shows about 85,000 clones, about 80% found once; its top ten account for about 32%. Sequencing used PBMCs. The receptors originated from a man in his fifties or sixties in good health and CMV-seropositive. CDR3s include the opening cysteine and the closing phenylalanine or tryptophan. Each record gives: V gene, D gene, clone size, J gene, CDR3 protein, CDR3 DNA. D genes are given only for firm matches. The size field is filled for only some rows; it gives once, few, many or a size class.

>TRBV27|.|once|TRBJ1-2
CASSLRQNTFYGYTF
TGTGCCAGCAGTTTAAGACAGAACACTTTTTATGGCTACACCTTC
>TRBV6-1|TRBD1|.|TRBJ2-3
CASSEGTGGIDTQYF
TGTGCCAGCAGTGAGGGGACAGGGGGCATAGATACGCAGTATTTT
>TRBV5-1|.|.|TRBJ1-2
CASSQGTNYGYTF
TGCGCCAGCAGTCAGGGTACTAACTATGGCTACACCTTC
>TRBV4-1|TRBD2|.|TRBJ2-7
CASSQGGGRASYEQYF
TGCGCCAGCAGCCAAGGGGGCGGGAGGGCCTCCTACGAGCAGTACTTC
>TRBV10-3|.|once|TRBJ2-7
CAATNITYEQYF
TGTGCCGCGACTAACATAACCTACGAGCAGTACTTC
>TRBV9|TRBD2|.|TRBJ2-1
CASSVKAGGREQFF
TGTGCCAGCAGCGTAAAAGCGGGAGGCAGAGAGCAGTTCTTC
>TRBV5-1|.|.|TRBJ2-7
CASLSSTGLINEQYF
TGCGCCAGCCTATCATCTACAGGGCTTATCAACGAGCAGTACTTC
>TRBV7-9|TRBD2|.|TRBJ2-1
CASSVASGSVGDEQFF
TGTGCCAGCAGCGTCGCTAGCGGGAGCGTTGGAGATGAGCAGTTCTTC
>TRBV5-4|TRBD2|few|TRBJ2-1
CASSSPSGRWDNEQFF
TGTGCCAGCAGCTCCCCTAGCGGGAGGTGGGACAATGAGCAGTTCTTC
>TRBV5-6|TRBD2|.|TRBJ2-7
CASSWGTRLDEQYF
TGTGCCAGCAGCTGGGGGACTAGACTCGACGAGCAGTACTTC
>TRBV28|.|.|TRBJ2-1
CASTSAGRPDSYNEQFF
TGTGCCAGCACCTCCGCAGGGAGGCCAGACTCCTACAATGAGCAGTTCTTC
>TRBV30|.|.|TRBJ2-3
CAWTGTDTQYF
TGTGCCTGGACAGGAACAGATACGCAGTATTTT
>TRBV4-2|.|.|TRBJ1-4
CASGLLRGEMEKLFF
TGTGCCAGCGGCCTCCTTCGGGGGGAGATGGAAAAACTGTTTTTT
>TRBV5-4|TRBD2|.|TRBJ2-1
CASSQEETGLAGVNEQFF
TGCGCCAGCAGCCAAGAGGAAACTGGACTAGCGGGGGTCAATGAGCAGTTCTTC
>TRBV6-1|.|.|TRBJ1-2
CASSEYGLQAIYGYTF
TGTGCCAGCAGTGAATATGGTTTACAGGCCATCTATGGCTACACCTTC
>TRBV7-5|.|.|TRBJ2-7
CVRSRGTAPSAYEQYF
TGTGTCAGAAGCCGGGGGACGGCCCCATCCGCCTACGAGCAGTACTTC
>TRBV5-4|TRBD1|.|TRBJ2-7
CASSLAGGPQYEQYF
TGTGCCAGCAGCTTGGCAGGGGGCCCACAGTACGAGCAGTACTTC
>TRBV6-1|TRBD2|.|TRBJ2-7
CASSSGRGGEQYF
TGTGCCAGCTCTAGCGGGAGAGGCGGCGAGCAGTACTTC
>TRBV5-4|TRBD2|.|TRBJ2-3
CASSSGSSADTQYF
TGTGCCAGCAGTAGCGGGAGTTCGGCAGATACGCAGTATTTT
>TRBV4-2|TRBD2|.|TRBJ2-7
CASSQFLAGGPDEQYF
TGTGCCAGCAGCCAATTTCTAGCGGGAGGGCCCGACGAGCAGTACTTC
>TRBV5-1|TRBD2|few|TRBJ2-2
CASSSGRTHTGELFF
TGCGCCAGCAGTAGCGGGAGAACCCACACCGGGGAGCTGTTTTTT
>TRBV9|.|.|TRBJ1-2
CASSTMGGEANTF
TGTGCCAGCAGCACGATGGGGGGGGAAGCCAACACCTTC
>TRBV5-8|.|.|TRBJ1-2
CASRRQGVVNYGYTF
TGTGCCAGCAGACGGCAGGGCGTCGTCAACTATGGCTACACCTTC
>TRBV6-1|.|.|TRBJ2-7
CASSEEAEGPYEQYF
TGTGCCAGCAGTGAAGAAGCGGAGGGCCCCTACGAGCAGTACTTC
>TRBV18|.|.|TRBJ1-5
CASSPGLANQPQHF
TGTGCCAGCTCACCAGGTCTGGCCAATCAGCCCCAGCATTTT
>TRBV28|.|.|TRBJ2-7
CATRAGASREQYF
TGTGCCACCCGGGCGGGGGCGAGTCGCGAGCAGTACTTC
>TRBV19|.|.|TRBJ2-2
CASSNGGRNGELFF
TGTGCCAGTAGTAACGGGGGGCGGAACGGGGAGCTGTTTTTT